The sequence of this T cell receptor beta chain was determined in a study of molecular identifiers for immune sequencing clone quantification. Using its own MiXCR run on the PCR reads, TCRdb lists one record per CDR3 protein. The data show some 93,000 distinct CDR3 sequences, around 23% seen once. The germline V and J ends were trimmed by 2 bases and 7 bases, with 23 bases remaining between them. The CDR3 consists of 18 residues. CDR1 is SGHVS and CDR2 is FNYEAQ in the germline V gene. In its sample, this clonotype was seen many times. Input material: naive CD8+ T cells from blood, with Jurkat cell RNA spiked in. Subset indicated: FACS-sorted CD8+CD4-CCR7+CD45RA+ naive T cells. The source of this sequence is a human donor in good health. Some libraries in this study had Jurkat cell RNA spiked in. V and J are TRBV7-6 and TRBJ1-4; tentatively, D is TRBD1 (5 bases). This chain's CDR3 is CASSLIAQDVTTGEKLFF. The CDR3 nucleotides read TGTGCCAGCAGCTTAATTGCACAGGACGTGACTACGGGTGAAAAACTGTTTTTT. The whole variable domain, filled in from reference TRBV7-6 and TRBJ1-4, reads GAGVSQSPRYKVTKRGQDVALRCDPISGHVSLYWYRQALGQGPEFLTYFNYEAQQDKSGLPNDRFSAERPEGSISTLTIQRTEQRDSAMYRCASSLIAQDVTTGEKLFFGSGTQLSVL.